This T cell receptor beta chain was recorded in a study of shared clonotypes between healthy human individuals. Study at large: CD4 naive and CD4 memory each took three plates per donor, while CD8 naive took two and CD8 memory one. Findings and caveats of the study: Rarefaction exposed incomplete sorted-subset sequencing despite large depth. It was only blood that was sampled, and tissue repertoires likely differ.

As to this clone: Its antigen is still unknown.

Looked up from germline, CDR1 is SGDLS and CDR2 is YYNGEE. V was trimmed by 0 bases and J by 6 bases, leaving 17 bases between them. The CDR3 has 16 residues. It was across several immunoSEQ plates that each subset's genomic DNA was evenly split. The data were produced by immunoSEQ multiplex PCR, yet TCRdb's version contains in-frame clones alone and is incomplete. The sample holds about 2.3 million clones, roughly 93% seen once. The TCR originated in a young man in good health. Some clones in this sample may be carry-over from other donors' samples. Sequenced input: naive CD4+ T cells from PBMCs. The subset: CD45RA+ positively selected. This chain links TRBV9 with TRBJ2-3; perhaps TRBD1 as D (6 bases). CDR3 in amino acids: CASSVVAGASPDTQYF. CDR3 bases: TGTGCCAGCAGCGTAGTTGCAGGGGCAAGTCCGGATACGCAGTATTTT.